The subject of this entry is one T cell receptor beta chain. This sample stems from a study of T cell changes during pregnancy in multiple sclerosis. Clones were read by immunoSEQ multiplex PCR, and TCRdb kept only the in-frame ones, dropping some. The table has tens of thousands of clones, roughly 90% seen once. Trimming stripped 6 bases from V and 1 base from J, with 19 bases between. This CDR3 spans 15 amino acids. Germline CDR1 reads SQVTM; CDR2 reads ANQGSEA. The chain combines TRBV29-1 with TRBJ2-7; TRBD2 might be the D (6 bases). The input for sequencing was peripheral blood, taken in the first trimester of pregnancy. This clonotype was obtained from a female donor in good health, enrolled as a control in a pregnancy study. This CDR3 is CSVDTVAGGSYEQYF. Written as DNA, the CDR3 is TGCAGCGTGGACACGGTGGCCGGAGGGTCCTACGAGCAGTACTTC.